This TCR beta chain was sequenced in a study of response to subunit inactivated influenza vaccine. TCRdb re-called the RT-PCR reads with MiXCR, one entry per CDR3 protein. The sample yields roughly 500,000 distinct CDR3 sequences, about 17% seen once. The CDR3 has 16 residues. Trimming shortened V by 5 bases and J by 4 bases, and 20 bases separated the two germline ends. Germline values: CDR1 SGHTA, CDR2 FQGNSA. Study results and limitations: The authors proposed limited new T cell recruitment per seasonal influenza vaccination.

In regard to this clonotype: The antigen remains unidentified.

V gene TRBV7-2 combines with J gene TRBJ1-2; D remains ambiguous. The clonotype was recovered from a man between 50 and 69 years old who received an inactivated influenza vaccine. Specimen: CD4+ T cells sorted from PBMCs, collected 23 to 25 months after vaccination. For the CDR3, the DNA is TGTGCCAGCAGCACGCTAACAGCCGAGAGTTCCTATGGCTACACCTTC. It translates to CASSTLTAESSYGYTF.